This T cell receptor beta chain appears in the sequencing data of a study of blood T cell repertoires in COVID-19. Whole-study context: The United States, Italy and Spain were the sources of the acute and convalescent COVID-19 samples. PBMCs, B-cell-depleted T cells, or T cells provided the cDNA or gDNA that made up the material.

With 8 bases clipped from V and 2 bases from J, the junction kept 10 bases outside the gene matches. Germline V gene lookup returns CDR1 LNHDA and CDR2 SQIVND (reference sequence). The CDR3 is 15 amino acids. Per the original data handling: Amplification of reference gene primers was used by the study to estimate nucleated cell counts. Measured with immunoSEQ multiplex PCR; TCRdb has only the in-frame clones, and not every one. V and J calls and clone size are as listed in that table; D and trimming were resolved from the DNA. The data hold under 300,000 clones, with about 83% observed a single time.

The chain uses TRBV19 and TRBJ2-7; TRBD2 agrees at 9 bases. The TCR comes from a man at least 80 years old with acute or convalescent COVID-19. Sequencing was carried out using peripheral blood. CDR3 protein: CASALRLADTYEQYF. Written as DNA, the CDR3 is TGTGCCAGTGCCCTCAGACTAGCGGACACCTACGAGCAGTACTTC. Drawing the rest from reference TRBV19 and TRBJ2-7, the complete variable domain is DGGITQSPKYLFRKEGQNVTLSCEQNLNHDAMYWYRQDPGQGLRLIYYSQIVNDFQKGDIAEGYSVSREKKESFPLTVTSAQKNPTAFYLCASALRLADTYEQYFGPGTRLTVT.